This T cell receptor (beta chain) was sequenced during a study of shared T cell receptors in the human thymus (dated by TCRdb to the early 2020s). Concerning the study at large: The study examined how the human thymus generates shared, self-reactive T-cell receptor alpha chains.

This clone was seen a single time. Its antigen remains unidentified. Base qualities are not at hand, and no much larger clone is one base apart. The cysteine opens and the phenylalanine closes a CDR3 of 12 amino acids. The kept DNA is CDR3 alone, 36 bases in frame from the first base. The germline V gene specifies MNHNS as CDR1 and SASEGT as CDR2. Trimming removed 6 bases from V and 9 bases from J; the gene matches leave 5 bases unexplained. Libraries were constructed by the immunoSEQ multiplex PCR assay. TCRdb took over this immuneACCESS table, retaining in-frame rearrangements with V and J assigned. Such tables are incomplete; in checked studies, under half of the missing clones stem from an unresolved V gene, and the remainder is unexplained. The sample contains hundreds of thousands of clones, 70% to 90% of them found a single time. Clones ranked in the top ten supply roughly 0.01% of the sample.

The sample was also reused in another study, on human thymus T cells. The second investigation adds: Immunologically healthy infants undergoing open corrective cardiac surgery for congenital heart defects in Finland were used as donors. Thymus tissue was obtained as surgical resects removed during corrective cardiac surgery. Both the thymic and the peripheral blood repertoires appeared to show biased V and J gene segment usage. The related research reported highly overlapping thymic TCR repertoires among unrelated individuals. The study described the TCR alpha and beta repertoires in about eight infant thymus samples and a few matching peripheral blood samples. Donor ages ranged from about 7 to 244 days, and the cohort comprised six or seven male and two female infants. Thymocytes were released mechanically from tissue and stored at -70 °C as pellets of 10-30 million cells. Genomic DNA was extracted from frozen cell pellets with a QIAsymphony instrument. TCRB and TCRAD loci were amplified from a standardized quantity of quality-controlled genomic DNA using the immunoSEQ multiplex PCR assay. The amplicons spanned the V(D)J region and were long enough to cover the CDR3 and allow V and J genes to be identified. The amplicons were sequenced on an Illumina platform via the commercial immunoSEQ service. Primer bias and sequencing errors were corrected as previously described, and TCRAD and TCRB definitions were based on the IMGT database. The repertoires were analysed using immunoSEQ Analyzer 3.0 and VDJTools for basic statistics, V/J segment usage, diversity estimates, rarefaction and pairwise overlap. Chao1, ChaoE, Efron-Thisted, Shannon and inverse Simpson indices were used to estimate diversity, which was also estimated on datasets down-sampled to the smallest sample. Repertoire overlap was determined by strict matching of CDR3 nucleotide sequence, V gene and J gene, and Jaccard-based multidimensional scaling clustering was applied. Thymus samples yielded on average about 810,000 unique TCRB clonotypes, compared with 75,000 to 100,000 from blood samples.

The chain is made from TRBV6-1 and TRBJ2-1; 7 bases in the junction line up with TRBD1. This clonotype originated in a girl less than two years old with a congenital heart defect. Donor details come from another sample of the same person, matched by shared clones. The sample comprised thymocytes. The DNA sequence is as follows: TGTGCCAGCAGAGCCTCAGGGGGTGAGCAGTTCTTC. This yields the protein CASRASGGEQFF.